Below, 18 T cell receptor beta chains from the same sample are listed, as sequenced in a study of CD8+ T cells in alopecia areata. Sequencing templates came from extracted RNA that was reverse transcribed into cDNA. Produced via immunoSEQ multiplex PCR; TCRdb's table is partial and in-frame only. The sample holds some 98,000 clones, approximately 60% seen once. Treatment in this sample: oral pan-JAK inhibitor, 5-10 mg twice daily. Sequencing used CD8+ T cells sorted from blood, obtained at week 4, from a patient treated with tofacitinib. Every receptor here comes from a human donor with alopecia areata.

This clone has only a few counts. The chain couples TRBV11-2 to TRBJ1-2, with D possibly matching TRBD1 (5 bases). Germline V gives CDR1 SGHAT, CDR2 FQNNGV. The V gene lost 1 base and the J gene lost 0 bases, with 9 bases spanning the gap. The CDR3 sequence is 15 residues long. The DNA for the CDR3 is TGTGCCAGCAGCTTAGTCGGGACCTCTAACTATGGCTACACCTTC. Translated, it gives CASSLVGTSNYGYTF.

This clone was picked up a small number of times. The rearrangement joins TRBV19 to TRBJ2-3; the D gene is possibly TRBD2 (5 bases). The CDR3 spans 15 residues. V lost 3 bases, J lost 2 bases, and 12 bases lay in between. Per the germline V gene, CDR1 is LNHDA and CDR2 is SQIVND (reference sequence). The CDR3 sequence is CASSIHAGITDTQYF. CDR3 DNA sequence: TGTGCCAGTAGTATCCACGCCGGGATCACAGATACGCAGTATTTT.

V usage is TRBV30 and J usage is TRBJ1-1, with D perhaps TRBD1 (5 bases). The CDR3 loop spans 12 amino acids. Germline V lookup: CDR1 GTSNPN, CDR2 SVGIG (reference sequence). V was clipped by 4 bases and J by 3 bases, with 9 bases between them. CDR3 nucleotide sequence: TGTGCCTGGATCAGGGCTCACACTGAAGCTTTCTTT. This gives the protein CAWIRAHTEAFF.

The chain employs TRBV30 and TRBJ1-1; D uncertain. The CDR3 is 14 residues long. V was shortened by 5 bases and J by 0 bases, with 13 bases between the two germline ends. Germline-derived CDR1 and CDR2 are GTSNPN and SVGIG (reference sequence). Here the CDR3 reads CAWGLGQLNTEAFF. CDR3 sequence (DNA): TGTGCCTGGGGACTAGGGCAGCTGAACACTGAAGCTTTCTTT. The full variable domain, with the rest looked up from reference TRBV30 and TRBJ1-1, is SQTIHQWPATLVQPVGSPLSLECTVEGTSNPNLYWYRQAAGRGLQLLFYSVGIGQISSEVPQNLSASRPQDRQFILSSKKLLLSDSGFYLCAWGLGQLNTEAFFGQGTRLTVV.

V is TRBV4-3 and J is TRBJ1-2; 9 bases map to TRBD1. Germline assignment: CDR1 LGHNA and CDR2 YSLEER. The CDR3 sequence is 16 residues long. The V and J ends lost 0 bases and 5 bases, in that order; junction bases with no gene match: 7. Here the CDR3 reads CASSQDWTGVVYGYTF. DNA for the CDR3: TGCGCCAGCAGCCAAGATTGGACAGGGGTTGTGTATGGCTACACCTTC.

This clone was seen a handful of times. The genes are TRBV4-3 and TRBJ2-3; TRBD1 or TRBD2 may be the D gene (5 bases each). Trimming cost V 2 bases and J 1 base, with 10 bases left between them. The CDR3 runs 15 residues. Per germline, CDR1 LGHNA and CDR2 YSLEER. The CDR3 sequence is CASSQKGRGTDTQYF. The CDR3 region has the DNA TGCGCCAGCAGCCAAAAGGGGAGAGGCACAGATACGCAGTATTTT.

The table lists this clone with a few counts. V usage is TRBV4-1 and J usage is TRBJ2-7; TRBD1 matches at 9 bases. There are 14 residues in the CDR3. Germline V gives CDR1 MGHRA, CDR2 YSYEKL. Trimming took 1 base from V and 4 from J; bases not matched to a gene: 2. CDR3 region: CASSQGQGDYEQYF. In nucleotides, the CDR3 is TGCGCCAGCAGCCAAGGACAGGGGGATTACGAGCAGTACTTC.

The chain employs TRBV28 and TRBJ1-5; D possibly corresponds to TRBD1 (6 bases). This CDR3 spans 11 amino acids. Germline V gene sequence: CDR1 MDHEN, CDR2 SYDVKM. V lost 10 bases, J lost 9 bases, and 13 bases lay in between. The DNA for the CDR3 is TGTGCCACCAAAGGGGACATGCCCCAGCATTTT. It translates to CATKGDMPQHF.

This clone was found a few times. The chain joins TRBV25-1 to TRBJ2-7; TRBD2 agrees at 8 bases. The CDR3 has 16 residues. Germline V gene data show CDR1 as MGHDK and CDR2 as SYGVNS. V lost 3 bases to trimming and J lost 6 bases; unmatched junction nucleotides: 13. CDR3 amino acids: CASSDSLSGSWAEQYF. The CDR3 nucleotides read TGTGCCAGCAGTGACTCACTAAGCGGGAGTTGGGCCGAGCAGTACTTC.

The chain combines TRBV27 with TRBJ1-1; no reliable D call. CDR3 length: 13 amino acids. Germline CDR1 MNHEY, CDR2 SMNVEV (reference sequence). V was shortened by 2 bases and J by 5 bases, with 9 bases between the two germline ends. CDR3 residues: CASSLVGQTEAFF. CDR3 nucleotides: TGTGCCAGCAGTTTAGTTGGGCAGACTGAAGCTTTCTTT.

This rearrangement joins TRBV6-5 to TRBJ2-7, with unresolved D. In germline, CDR1 is MNHEY, CDR2 SVGAGI. This CDR3 is 15 amino acids long. Between the trimmed V and J ends, which lost 5 bases and 2 bases, there was a span of 16 bases. For the CDR3, the DNA is TGTGCCAGCAGTCACCGAACCGCGGACCCCTACGAGCAGTACTTC. Protein: CASSHRTADPYEQYF.

The chain recombines TRBV5-1 with TRBJ1-5; a possible D gene is TRBD1 (5 bases). In germline, CDR1 is SGHRS, CDR2 YFSETQ. This CDR3 region has 17 residues. Trimming cost V 4 bases and J 0 bases, with 17 bases left between them. The CDR3 loop reads CASSLRAGDSSNQPQHF. In DNA, the CDR3 is TGCGCCAGCAGCCTGCGGGCGGGGGATTCTAGCAATCAGCCCCAGCATTTT.

The chain links TRBV28 to TRBJ2-7; 7 bases are shared with TRBD1. V lost 5 bases to trimming and J lost 2 bases; unmatched junction nucleotides: 6. Germline loops: CDR1 MDHEN, CDR2 SYDVKM. The CDR3 runs to 14 residues. This chain's CDR3 is CASSRTGAAYEQYF. The CDR3 coding sequence is TGTGCCAGCAGTCGAACAGGGGCGGCCTACGAGCAGTACTTC.

The chain is built from TRBV4-3 and TRBJ2-2; TRBD1 matches 8 bases. This CDR3 region has 18 residues. Germline assignment: CDR1 LGHNA and CDR2 YSLEER. Trimming removed 0 bases from V and 4 bases from J; junction bases left unmatched: 10. The CDR3 protein is CASSQDRQGQVATGELFF. CDR3 nucleotide sequence: TGCGCCAGCAGCCAAGATAGACAGGGGCAAGTCGCCACCGGGGAGCTGTTTTTT.

This clone was observed a few times. The chain couples TRBV14 to TRBJ1-2, with 8 bases identical to TRBD1. The ends lost 4 bases at V and 4 bases at J; junction bases unmatched: 2. Germline loops: CDR1 SGHDN, CDR2 FVKESK. This CDR3 is 13 amino acids long. This CDR3 reads CASSLGTGYGYTF. In DNA, the CDR3 is TGTGCCAGCAGCCTAGGGACAGGCTATGGCTACACCTTC.

This rearrangement joins TRBV25-1 to TRBJ1-2; possible D gene TRBD1, 5 bases. The germline gives CDR1 MGHDK, CDR2 SYGVNS. This CDR3 is built from 18 residues. The V gene lost 2 bases and the J gene lost 4 bases, with 23 bases spanning the gap. CDR3 in DNA: TGTGCCAGCAGTGAAAGGGGAGCGGGAGGCGAGGCTAGCTATGGCTACACCTTC. It specifies CASSERGAGGEASYGYTF.

The chain combines TRBV9 with TRBJ2-7; TRBD1 might be the D (6 bases). The CDR3 is made up of 15 amino acids. Germline loops: CDR1 SGDLS, CDR2 YYNGEE. V lost 1 base to trimming and J lost 3 bases, with 14 bases between them. Here the CDR3 reads CASSVTAGADYEQYF. CDR3 DNA sequence: TGTGCCAGCAGCGTAACCGCAGGGGCGGACTACGAGCAGTACTTC.

This chain connects TRBV27 to TRBJ2-3; no reliable D call. The ends were cut back, 5 bases at V and 3 bases at J, with 9 bases in the middle. The CDR3 consists of 13 residues. Germline loops: CDR1 MNHEY, CDR2 SMNVEV (reference sequence). CDR3 coding DNA: TGTGCCAGCAGTCACGGGCCGACAGATACGCAGTATTTT. This codes for CASSHGPTDTQYF.